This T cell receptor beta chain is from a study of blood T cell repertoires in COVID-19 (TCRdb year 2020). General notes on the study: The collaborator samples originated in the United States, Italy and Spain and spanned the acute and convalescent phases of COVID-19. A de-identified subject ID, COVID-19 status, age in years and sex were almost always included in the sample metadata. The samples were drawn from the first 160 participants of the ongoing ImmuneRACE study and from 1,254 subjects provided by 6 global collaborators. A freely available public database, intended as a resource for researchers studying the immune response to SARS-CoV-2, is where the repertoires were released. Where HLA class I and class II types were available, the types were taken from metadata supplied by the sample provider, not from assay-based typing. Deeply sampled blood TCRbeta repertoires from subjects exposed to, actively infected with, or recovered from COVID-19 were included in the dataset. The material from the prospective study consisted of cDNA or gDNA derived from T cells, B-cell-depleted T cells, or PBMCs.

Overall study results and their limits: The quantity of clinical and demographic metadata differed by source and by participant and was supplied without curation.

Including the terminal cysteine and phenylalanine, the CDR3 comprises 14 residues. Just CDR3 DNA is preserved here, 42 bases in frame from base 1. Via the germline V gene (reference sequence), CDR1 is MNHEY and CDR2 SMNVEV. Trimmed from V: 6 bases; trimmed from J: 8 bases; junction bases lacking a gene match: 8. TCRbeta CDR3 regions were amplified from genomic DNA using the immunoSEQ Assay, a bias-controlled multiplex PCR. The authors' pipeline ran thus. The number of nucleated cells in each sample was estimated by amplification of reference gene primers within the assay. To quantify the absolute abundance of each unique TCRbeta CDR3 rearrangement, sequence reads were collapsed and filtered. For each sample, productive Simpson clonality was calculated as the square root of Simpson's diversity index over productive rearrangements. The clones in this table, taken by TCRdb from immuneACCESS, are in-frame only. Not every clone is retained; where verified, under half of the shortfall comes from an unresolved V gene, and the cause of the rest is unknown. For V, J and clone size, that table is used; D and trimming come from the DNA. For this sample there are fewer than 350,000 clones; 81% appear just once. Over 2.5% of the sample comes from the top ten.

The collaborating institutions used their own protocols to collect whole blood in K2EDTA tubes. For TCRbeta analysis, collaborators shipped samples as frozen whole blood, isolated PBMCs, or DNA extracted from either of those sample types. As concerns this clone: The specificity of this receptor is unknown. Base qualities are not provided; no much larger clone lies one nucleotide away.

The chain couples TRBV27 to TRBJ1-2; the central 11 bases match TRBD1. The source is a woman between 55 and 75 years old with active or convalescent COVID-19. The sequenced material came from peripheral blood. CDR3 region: CASRTHGTGGGYTF. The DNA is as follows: TGTGCCAGCAGGACCCACGGGACAGGGGGAGGCTACACCTTC.